A selection of T cell receptor beta chains follows, all from one sample in a study of response to subunit inactivated influenza vaccine. From the RT-PCR reads, TCRdb called clonotypes with MiXCR, one entry per CDR3 protein. The table includes 610,000 or so distinct CDR3 sequences, approximately 15% detected once. The source material was PBMCs from blood, sampled about 13 days after vaccination. These receptors originate from a man over 45 who received an inactivated influenza vaccine. CDR3s include the opening cysteine and the closing phenylalanine or tryptophan. Each record gives: J gene, clone size, V gene, D gene, CDR3 DNA, CDR3 protein. D genes are given only for firm matches. The size of a clone is reported for some rows only, either as once, few or many, or as a class for expanded clones.

TRBJ2-1 few TRBV3-1 TRBD2 TGTGCCAGCAGCCAAGAAACCCTAGCGGGAGAGCCCGACTACAATGAGCAGTTCTTC CASSQETLAGEPDYNEQFF
TRBJ2-7 few TRBV7-2 NA TGTGCCAGCAGCCCTCCGGCCCCCCCCTACGAGCAGTACTTC CASSPPAPPYEQYF
TRBJ1-3 NA TRBV12-3/TRBV12-4 NA TGTGCCAGCACTTCCCTGAGGGAATGGTCCGGGCACACCATATATTTT CASTSLREWSGHTIYF
TRBJ2-2 few TRBV6-5 NA TGTGCCAGCAGTTCACCCCGCCGGAGGGCAGGAAACACCGGGGAGCTGTTTTTT CASSSPRRRAGNTGELFF
TRBJ2-1 NA TRBV6-1 TRBD1 TGTGCCAGCAGTAAAGGTTCAGTTAGGGGGCGTGTCGAGCAGTTCTTC CASSKGSVRGRVEQFF
TRBJ2-3 many TRBV12-3/TRBV12-4 TRBD2 TGTGCCAGCGGTAGCGGGAGGGCCCCGTCGGCAGATACGCAGTATTTT CASGSGRAPSADTQYF
TRBJ2-1 few TRBV3-1 TRBD2 TGTGCCAGCAGCCAAGGCTCACTAGCGGGAGGGGCTGAGCAGTTCTTC CASSQGSLAGGAEQFF
TRBJ2-7 NA TRBV6-6 NA TGTGCCAGCAGTTACAGGGTTTCCTACGAGCAGTACTTC CASSYRVSYEQYF
TRBJ2-2 NA TRBV20-1 NA TGCAATGCTAGCAGCAGAACGAACACCGGGGAGCTGTTTTTT CNASSRTNTGELFF
TRBJ2-1 many TRBV11-1 TRBD2 TGTGCCAGCAGCTTGGGTAGCGGGGATTGGAATGAGCAGTTCTTC CASSLGSGDWNEQFF
TRBJ2-7 few TRBV30 NA TGTGCCTGGACCCCCCGCAGGTCCCGCTACGAGCAGTACTTC CAWTPRRSRYEQYF
TRBJ2-1 many TRBV20-1 NA TGCAGTGCTAGAAGAGTAGCGAGTAATGAGCAGTTCTTC CSARRVASNEQFF
TRBJ2-7 NA TRBV20-1 TRBD2 TGCAGTGCTAGAGGGGGGACCGGGACTAGCGGGGACCTCTACGAGCAGTACTTC CSARGGTGTSGDLYEQYF
TRBJ2-1 NA TRBV29-1 NA TGCAGCGTTGGGATAAGGGAGCAGTTCTTC CSVGIREQFF
TRBJ2-7 NA TRBV23-1 TRBD1 TGCGCCAGCAGTCAGCCGGACAGGTCCTACGAGCAGTACTTC CASSQPDRSYEQYF
TRBJ1-2 NA TRBV7-2 TRBD1 TGTGCCAGCAGCTTAGGGACAGGCCCGAACTATGGCTACACCTTC CASSLGTGPNYGYTF
TRBJ1-4 few TRBV5-1 NA TGCGCCAGCAGGAGGGAGGGGTCCACTAATGAAAAACTGTTTTTT CASRREGSTNEKLFF
TRBJ2-5 few TRBV4-1 TRBD2 TGCGCCAGCAGCCATCTAGCGGGGGGGGCCCAAGAGACCCAGTACTTC CASSHLAGGAQETQYF
TRBJ2-5 few TRBV2 NA TGTGCCAGCGGAACGCGACGCGCAGTAGAGACCCAGTACTTC CASGTRRAVETQYF
TRBJ1-2 many TRBV10-3 TRBD1 TGTGCCATCAGTGAGATAGGACAGGTCCTTCTGGGAGGCTACACCTTC CAISEIGQVLLGGYTF
TRBJ2-1 few TRBV6-1 TRBD1 TGTGCCAGCAGTGAGACAGGGAGCTACAATGAGCAGTTCTTC CASSETGSYNEQFF
TRBJ1-3 few TRBV7-8 NA TGTGCCAGCAGCTTACGTTCCGGGGGGCGAACAAACACCATATATTTT CASSLRSGGRTNTIYF
TRBJ1-1 many TRBV12-3/TRBV12-4 TRBD1 TGTGCCAGCAAGCGGGACAGGGGGTTCATGAACACTGAAGCTTTCTTT CASKRDRGFMNTEAFF
TRBJ2-1 few TRBV14 TRBD2 TGTGCCAGCAGCAAAGGCGGGGGGGCCTCCTACAATGAGCAGTTCTTC CASSKGGGASYNEQFF
TRBJ2-2 NA TRBV12-3/TRBV12-4 NA TGTGCCAGCAGCGCTCCCCCGGAATCTGGGGAGTTTTTT CASSAPPESGEFF
TRBJ2-1 many TRBV10-3 TRBD1 TGTGCCATCAGGGACGGGACAGGGGCCAATGAGCAGTTCTTC CAIRDGTGANEQFF
TRBJ2-7 few TRBV15 NA TGTGCCACCAGCAGAGATAGCCCGCTGGGAAGGGTGGGTGATCGGCGATACGAGCAGTACTTC CATSRDSPLGRVGDRRYEQYF
TRBJ2-1 few TRBV29-1 NA TGCAGCGTTGTGGGGGATGTAGGGATACGGTACAATGAGCAGTTCTTC CSVVGDVGIRYNEQFF
TRBJ2-6 few TRBV29-1 NA TGCAGCGTTGGGGGCAGGCGCATGGATGGGGCCAACGTCCTGACTTTC CSVGGRRMDGANVLTF
TRBJ2-7 few TRBV5-1 NA TGCGCCAGCAGCTTGGGGTCGCAGGGATCCTACGAGCAGTACTTC CASSLGSQGSYEQYF
TRBJ2-7 many TRBV12-3/TRBV12-4 NA TGTGCCAGCAGTTTAGGTCGGAGGATCTACGAGCAGTACTTC CASSLGRRIYEQYF
TRBJ2-2 few TRBV28 TRBD1 TGTGCCAGCAGAAACAGGGGGCCCACCGGGGAGCTGTTTTTT CASRNRGPTGELFF
TRBJ2-7 NA TRBV4-3 NA TGCGCCAGCAGCTCGTGGCAGGGGTCCTACGAGCAGTACTTC CASSSWQGSYEQYF
TRBJ2-3 NA TRBV18 TRBD2 TGTGCCAGCTCACAACTAGCGGGAGCTAGCTTGACAGATACGCAGTATTTT CASSQLAGASLTDTQYF
TRBJ2-1 many TRBV20-1 NA TGCAGTGCTAGACCGACAGTAAGGGCTTCCTACAATGAGCAGTTCTTC CSARPTVRASYNEQFF
TRBJ1-1 few TRBV6-5 NA TGTGCCAGCCCCCCGCTTTTAGAAGCTTTCTTT CASPPLLEAFF